This entry concerns a single T cell receptor (beta chain). This specimen comes from a study of blood T cell repertoires in COVID-19. Trimming left V 2 bases short and J 4 bases short, with 14 bases between. The CDR3 runs 16 residues. Germline-derived CDR1 and CDR2 are LNHDA and SQIVND (reference sequence). Method: immunoSEQ multiplex PCR; TCRdb's copy keeps in-frame clones and lacks some. Among approximately 80,000 clones listed, under 85% were seen once. The receptor was isolated from a woman older than 75 with COVID-19, enrolled during active disease. V usage is TRBV19 and J usage is TRBJ2-2; maybe TRBD2 (5 bases). The sequencing sample was made of peripheral blood. The CDR3 sequence: CASSISAGIPTGELFF. In DNA, the CDR3 is TGTGCCAGTAGTATATCTGCCGGGATCCCCACCGGGGAGCTGTTTTTT. Full variable domain (rest looked up from reference TRBV19 and TRBJ2-2): DGGITQSPKYLFRKEGQNVTLSCEQNLNHDAMYWYRQDPGQGLRLIYYSQIVNDFQKGDIAEGYSVSREKKESFPLTVTSAQKNPTAFYLCASSISAGIPTGELFFGEGSRLTVL.